This TCR beta chain stems from a study of Graves' ophthalmopathy and Graves' hyperthyroidism. Turning to the study itself: Peripheral blood collection took place at initial diagnosis, before any treatment. The study, taken as a whole, reports: Blood samples also showed most expanded thyroid clonotypes exceeding 0.001 frequency.

Uncontrolled infections, pregnancy, lactation or other autoimmune diseases led to patient exclusion. The germline gives CDR1 DFQATT, CDR2 SNEGSKA (reference sequence). The V gene end was trimmed by 1 base and the J gene end by 7 bases; junction bases not matched to a gene: 12. The CDR3 runs to 15 residues. At least ten counts were recorded for this clonotype. Its antigen remains unidentified. Amplification targeted the TCR beta CDR3 regions, with RNA transcripts as the source material. Amplification began with first-round RT-PCR using HTBI primers, then second-round multiplex PCR was performed. TCRdb called the multiplex PCR reads again in MiXCR, with one record for every CDR3 protein. This sample has about 370,000 distinct CDR3 sequences, with 17% found just once.

This receptor was identified in an adult woman with stable Graves' hyperthyroidism. The rearrangement uses TRBV20-1 and TRBJ2-7, with TRBD1 identical over 8 bases. The sequenced sample was peripheral blood. As DNA, the CDR3 is TGCAGTGCTAGAGTAAGAGACAGGGGTGTTCGGGAGCAGTACTTC. Residues: CSARVRDRGVREQYF.